This T cell receptor (beta chain) was identified in a study of blood T cell repertoires in COVID-19 (dated by TCRdb to about 2020). The study in broad terms: Samples covering the acute and convalescent phases of COVID-19 were provided by collaborators in the United States, Italy and Spain. The material from the prospective study consisted of cDNA or gDNA derived from T cells, B-cell-depleted T cells, or PBMCs. Deeply sampled blood TCRbeta repertoires from subjects exposed to, actively infected with, or recovered from COVID-19 were included in the dataset. The repertoires were released in a freely available public database intended as a resource for research on the immune response to SARS-CoV-2. Samples came from the ongoing ImmuneRACE study (first 160 participants) plus 1,254 subjects from 6 global collaborators. The sample metadata nearly always contained a de-identified subject ID, COVID-19 status, age in years and sex. Where available, HLA class I and class II types were taken from metadata supplied by the sample provider and were not determined by assay-based typing.

This clone appeared a few times. No antigen is known for it. Base qualities are missing; no much larger clone stands one base away. V gives up 0 bases and J gives up 0 bases, and the segment between their germline ends measures 12 bases. The CDR3, from cysteine to phenylalanine, totals 17 residues. Only the CDR3 DNA is retained, 51 bases long and in frame from the first base. The CDR1 and CDR2 encoded by the germline V gene (reference sequence) are LNHDA and SQIVND. TCRbeta CDR3 regions were amplified from genomic DNA using the immunoSEQ Assay, a bias-controlled multiplex PCR. The source study handled its data this way. Nucleated cell counts per sample were estimated from amplification of reference gene primers within the assay. To quantify the absolute abundance of each unique TCRbeta CDR3 rearrangement, sequence reads were collapsed and filtered. Productive Simpson clonality was computed per sample as the square root of Simpson's diversity index over productive rearrangements. TCRdb stores this immuneACCESS table with in-frame sequences only. Part of the clones is absent; in the studies checked, under half of the shortfall reflects unresolved V genes, and no reason is known for the rest. The D gene and trimming were derived from the DNA, and the V and J assignments and clone size from that table. For this sample the table gives 120,000 or so clones, of which roughly 85% were detected only once. 20% to 25% of the sample belongs to the ten largest clones.

General findings and caveats noted by the study authors: Clinical and demographic metadata were provided uncurated, with the amount varying by source and participant.

The collaborating institutions used their own protocols to collect whole blood in K2EDTA tubes. For TCRbeta analysis, collaborator samples were shipped as frozen whole blood, as isolated PBMCs, or as DNA extracted from either sample type. Sequencing input: peripheral blood. The chain uses TRBV19 and TRBJ2-1; a tentative D call is TRBD1 (6 bases match). The sequence derives from a human donor in a cohort sampled during active COVID-19. The CDR3: CASSIEKGVNSYNEQFF. The nucleotide sequence is TGTGCCAGTAGTATAGAGAAGGGGGTCAACTCCTACAATGAGCAGTTCTTC.